The 28 T cell receptor beta chains reported below all come from one sample, sequenced in a study of PD-L1 blockade in urothelial cancer. Assay used: immunoSEQ multiplex PCR; TCRdb lists only in-frame clones, some missing. This table holds tens of thousands of clones, 80% to 90% found once. The time point: pretreatment peripheral blood. The sample in question was PBMCs, obtained around atezolizumab (anti-PD-L1) treatment. The receptor set was obtained from a man aged 70-80 years with urothelial cancer.

The J gene is TRBJ2-4, the V gene TRBV10-2; TRBD1 matches at 9 bases. This CDR3 is 18 amino acids long. Germline lookup yields CDR1 WSHSY and CDR2 SAAADI. V shed 7 bases and J 0 bases; nucleotides not matched to a gene: 13. The CDR3 loop is CASMPVGTGPIAKNIQYF. For the CDR3, the DNA is TGCGCCAGCATGCCGGTAGGGACAGGGCCCATAGCCAAAAACATTCAGTACTTC.

This chain connects TRBV5-1 to TRBJ2-7; 13 bases line up with TRBD2. Germline trimming cut 4 bases from V and 6 bases from J; bases unmatched to any gene: 13. Per the germline V gene, CDR1 is SGHRS and CDR2 is YFSETQ. The CDR3 is made up of 17 amino acids. This CDR3 reads CASSRGLAGAQSSEQYF. CDR3 in DNA: TGCGCCAGCAGCAGAGGACTAGCGGGAGCTCAGAGTAGCGAGCAGTACTTC.

The chain recombines TRBV7-8 with TRBJ2-7; D unclear. Per germline, CDR1 SGHVS and CDR2 FQNEAQ. The V and J ends lost 5 bases and 4 bases respectively, with 6 bases between them. This CDR3 is built from 11 residues. The DNA for the CDR3 is TGTGCCAGCAGCCCCCTGTACGAGCAGTACTTC. Its protein product is CASSPLYEQYF.

J is TRBJ1-6 and V is TRBV5-1; D is unclear. CDR3 length: 13 amino acids. Germline V CDR1 and CDR2: SGHRS, YFSETQ. V shed 0 bases and J shed 6 bases, with 4 bases lying between them. In DNA, the CDR3 is TGCGCCAGCAGCTTGGACAGTAATTCACCCCTCCACTTT. Translating it yields CASSLDSNSPLHF.

The chain couples TRBV4-1 to TRBJ2-3; TRBD1 matches at 11 bases. The CDR3 has 16 amino acids. V shed 0 bases, J shed 5 bases, and the junction held 4 bases outside the gene matches. The germline V gene encodes CDR1 MGHRA and CDR2 YSYEKL. The CDR3 DNA reads TGCGCCAGCAGCCAAGATCGGACAGGGGGCCTAGATACGCAGTATTTT. As protein: CASSQDRTGGLDTQYF.

The chain combines TRBV30 with TRBJ1-4, with D tentatively TRBD1 (5 bases). V lost 2 bases to trimming and J lost 8 bases, with 15 bases between them. Germline lookup yields CDR1 GTSNPN and CDR2 SVGIG (reference sequence). The CDR3 totals 14 residues. CDR3 DNA sequence: TGTGCCTGGAGTACGGGGGTGGGGGAGGAAAAACTGTTTTTT. Protein: CAWSTGVGEEKLFF.

The rearrangement uses TRBV7-9 and TRBJ2-6; possibly TRBD1 for D (5 bases). V lost 2 bases, J lost 3 bases, and 11 bases lay in between. There are 16 residues in the CDR3. Germline V gene lookup returns CDR1 SEHNR and CDR2 FQNEAQ (reference sequence). CDR3 protein: CASSLTRASGANVLTF. DNA for the CDR3: TGTGCCAGCAGCTTAACCAGGGCCAGTGGGGCCAACGTCCTGACTTTC.

The genes are TRBV6-1 and TRBJ1-5; TRBD1 is a possible D gene (5 bases). CDR3 length equals 14 residues. Germline CDR1 reads MNHNS; CDR2 reads SASEGT. Deletions cut 3 bases from V and 4 bases from J, with 10 bases between. In nucleotides, the CDR3 is TGTGCCAGCAGTGACCGGACACCAAATCAGCCCCAGCATTTT. It codes for CASSDRTPNQPQHF.

This clone was recorded many times. The CDR3 protein is CSVQRGGGYTF. CDR3 coding DNA: TGCAGCGTTCAGAGGGGGGGCGGCTACACCTTC. The rearrangement joins TRBV29-1 to TRBJ1-2; D might be TRBD1 (6 bases). Germline lookup yields CDR1 SQVTM and CDR2 ANQGSEA. There are 11 residues in the CDR3. Trimming removed 5 bases at V and 8 bases at J, with 12 bases between. Full variable domain (rest looked up from reference TRBV29-1 and TRBJ1-2): SAVISQKPSRDICQRGTSLTIQCQVDSQVTMMFWYRQQPGQSLTLIATANQGSEATYESGFVIDKFPISRPNLTFSTLTVSNMSPEDSSIYLCSVQRGGGYTFGSGTRLTVV.

This chain links TRBV9 with TRBJ2-7, with TRBD1 as a possible D gene (5 bases). Trimming stripped 0 bases from V and 0 bases from J, with 13 bases between. This CDR3 has 16 residues. Germline CDR1 and CDR2: SGDLS and YYNGEE. CDR3 loop: CASSVGPGMSSYEQYF. DNA for the CDR3: TGTGCCAGCAGCGTAGGTCCAGGGATGAGCTCCTACGAGCAGTACTTC.

V is TRBV4-2 and J is TRBJ2-3; 11 nucleotides agree with TRBD2. Germline V lookup: CDR1 LGHNA, CDR2 YNFKEQ. V gave up 3 bases and J gave up 5 bases; unmatched junction bases: 13. This CDR3 region has 18 residues. The CDR3 sequence: CASSQDSILAGGRDTQYF. CDR3 DNA sequence: TGTGCCAGCAGCCAGGATTCCATCCTAGCGGGAGGTCGAGATACGCAGTATTTT.

This clone was observed once. The CDR3: CASSRDRAYNEQFF. CDR3 bases: TGTGCCAGCTCCCGGGACAGGGCATACAATGAGCAGTTCTTC. The gene calls are TRBV18 and TRBJ2-1; 9 bases fit TRBD1. This CDR3 contains 14 residues. Trimming removed 6 bases from V and 4 bases from J; junction bases left unmatched: 4. The germline CDR1 and CDR2 sequences are KGHSH and LQKENI.

V is TRBV7-3 and J is TRBJ2-2; 11 nucleotides line up with TRBD2. This CDR3 is built from 16 residues. The V segment lost 5 bases and the J segment 5 bases; nucleotides outside the gene matches: 7. Germline CDR1 reads SGHTA; CDR2 reads FQGTGA. The CDR3 nucleotides are TGTGCCAGCAGCGAAGATAGCGGGAGGGCGACCGGGGAGCTGTTTTTT. Residues: CASSEDSGRATGELFF.

V usage is TRBV7-8 and J usage is TRBJ2-7; a weak D match, TRBD2 (5 bases). The V gene's germline CDR1 is SGHVS and CDR2 FQNEAQ. The CDR3 consists of 15 residues. The V gene lost 1 base and the J gene lost 2 bases, with 12 bases spanning the gap. The CDR3 protein is CASSLGERLPYEQYF. Written as DNA, the CDR3 is TGTGCCAGCAGCTTAGGTGAGCGGCTTCCCTACGAGCAGTACTTC.

The chain has TRBV5-6 and TRBJ1-3; D not certain. This CDR3 region has 15 residues. Germline V gene lookup returns CDR1 SGHDT and CDR2 YYEEEE. V gave up 2 bases and J gave up 3 bases, with 12 bases separating them. This chain's CDR3 is CASSFRGRNGNTIYF. For the CDR3, the DNA is TGTGCCAGCAGCTTTCGCGGGAGGAATGGAAACACCATATATTTT.

This CDR3 is CASSPPPGTIKTSNQPQHF. The CDR3 DNA is TGTGCCAGCAGCCCGCCCCCGGGAACCATAAAGACAAGCAATCAGCCCCAGCATTTT. V usage is TRBV9 and J usage is TRBJ1-5; the D is unclear. Germline CDR1 is SGDLS and CDR2 is YYNGEE. CDR3 length equals 19 residues. V lost 4 bases to trimming and J lost 1 base, with 24 bases between them. The full variable domain, in which reference TRBV9 and TRBJ1-5 provide the parts outside the CDR3, is DSGVTQTPKHLITATGQRVTLRCSPRSGDLSVYWYQQSLDQGLQFLIQYYNGEERAKGNILERFSAQQFPDLHSELNLSSLELGDSALYFCASSPPPGTIKTSNQPQHFGDGTRLSIL.

The rearrangement links TRBV23-1 to TRBJ2-3; D perhaps matches TRBD2 (6 bases). TRBV23-1 is noted as an ORF with a role that remains uncertain. Trimming took off 2 bases at V and 2 bases at J, with 11 bases between the two ends. The CDR3 sequence is 15 residues long. CDR3 DNA: TGCGCCAGCAGTCAACGACAGCGGGTCACAGATACGCAGTATTTT. This codes for CASSQRQRVTDTQYF.

This clone occurred a few times. The V gene is TRBV29-1, the J gene TRBJ1-1; 9 bases fit TRBD1. CDR1 is SQVTM, CDR2 ANQGSEA, per germline. J gave up 0 bases and V 4 bases, and 0 bases lay outside the gene matches. This CDR3 is built from 13 residues. As DNA, the CDR3 is TGCAGCGTTGGGGACAGGGTGAACACTGAAGCTTTCTTT. Protein: CSVGDRVNTEAFF. The whole variable domain, remainder taken from reference TRBV29-1 and TRBJ1-1, is SAVISQKPSRDICQRGTSLTIQCQVDSQVTMMFWYRQQPGQSLTLIATANQGSEATYESGFVIDKFPISRPNLTFSTLTVSNMSPEDSSIYLCSVGDRVNTEAFFGQGTRLTVV.

In this sample, this clone turned up once. Other nucleotide sequences in the sample specify the same CDR3. The chain joins TRBV5-1 to TRBJ1-4; D is possibly TRBD1 (5 bases). CDR1 is SGHRS, CDR2 YFSETQ, per germline. CDR3 length: 14 residues. V dropped 0 bases and J dropped 4 bases, with 7 bases sitting between them. Here the CDR3 reads CASSLGQGNEKLFF. The CDR3 coding sequence is TGCGCCAGCAGCTTGGGTCAGGGTAATGAAAAACTGTTTTTT.

V gene TRBV25-1 combines with J gene TRBJ2-1, with 11 positions matching TRBD2. Losses at the gene ends were 7 bases for V and 4 bases for J; bases not matched to a gene: 9. In germline, CDR1 is MGHDK, CDR2 SYGVNS. The CDR3 is 16 amino acids. CDR3 residues: CASTKSGTSGYNEQFF. The CDR3 nucleotides read TGTGCCAGCACTAAGTCGGGGACTAGCGGTTACAATGAGCAGTTCTTC.

This clone was recorded once. The chain employs TRBV6-5 and TRBJ2-7; the D gene is possibly TRBD2 (5 bases). V was pared by 6 bases and J by 1 base, with 13 bases between. CDR3 length equals 14 residues. Germline V gene sequence: CDR1 MNHEY, CDR2 SVGAGI. CDR3 amino acids: CASRGGPLSYEQYF. The CDR3 DNA reads TGTGCCAGCAGAGGCGGGCCCCTGTCCTACGAGCAGTACTTC.

This clone was seen only once. This chain uses TRBV10-3 with TRBJ2-7, with D possibly being TRBD1 (6 bases). CDR3 length equals 13 residues. V lost 7 bases to trimming and J lost 1 base, with 11 bases between them. Per the germline V gene, CDR1 is ENHRY and CDR2 is SYGVKD. CDR3 in DNA: TGTGCCATCAACAGGGATAGTTCCTACGAGCAGTACTTC. This gives the protein CAINRDSSYEQYF.

The rearrangement uses TRBV9 and TRBJ2-3; tentatively, D is TRBD1 (6 bases). CDR3 length equals 15 residues. Germline V gives CDR1 SGDLS, CDR2 YYNGEE. V dropped 0 bases and J dropped 3 bases, with 11 bases sitting between them. In nucleotides, the CDR3 is TGTGCCAGCAGCGTAGGCAACAGGGAGACAGATACGCAGTATTTT. Translating gives CASSVGNRETDTQYF. The variable domain in full, completed from reference TRBV9 and TRBJ2-3, reads DSGVTQTPKHLITATGQRVTLRCSPRSGDLSVYWYQQSLDQGLQFLIQYYNGEERAKGNILERFSAQQFPDLHSELNLSSLELGDSALYFCASSVGNRETDTQYFGPGTRLTVL.

By share, this clone ranks as medium-sized. The chain combines TRBV12-2 with TRBJ2-6; the table's TRBD1 call for D was not verified on the DNA. TRBV12-2 corresponds to a pseudogene. CDR3 length: 16 residues. The CDR3 is CASRLGHHAGANVLTF. The CDR3 DNA sequence: TGTGCAAGTCGCCTAGGACACCATGCTGGGGCCAACGTCCTGACTTTC.

The chain combines TRBV10-3 with TRBJ2-1; 13 bases are a match to TRBD2. Per the germline V gene, CDR1 is ENHRY and CDR2 is SYGVKD. Trimming took 4 bases from V and 6 from J; bases not matched to a gene: 3. The CDR3 has 15 residues. CDR3 coding DNA: TGTGCCATCAGTGGTACTAGCGGGAGGGCCAATGAGCAGTTCTTC. Protein sequence: CAISGTSGRANEQFF.

V is TRBV19 and J is TRBJ1-2, with D possibly being TRBD1 (5 bases). There are 17 residues in the CDR3. Germline V gives CDR1 LNHDA, CDR2 SQIVND (reference sequence). V was cut by 3 bases and J by 3 bases, with 20 bases left in between. The CDR3 bases are TGTGCCAGTAGTATCTCATTCACAGGCAGGCTTGACTATGGCTACACCTTC. Its translation is CASSISFTGRLDYGYTF.

The J gene is TRBJ2-3, the V gene TRBV9; D perhaps matches TRBD2 (5 bases). CDR1 and CDR2 (germline): SGDLS, YYNGEE. The CDR3 totals 14 residues. The V and J ends lost 0 bases and 5 bases respectively, with 10 bases between them. The chain's CDR3 is CASSVDFAGDTQYF. The DNA for the CDR3 is TGTGCCAGCAGCGTAGATTTTGCGGGAGATACGCAGTATTTT.

The V gene is TRBV6-5, the J gene TRBJ2-5; D is uncertain. The V end was cut by 2 bases, the J end by 0 bases, with 4 bases between. CDR1 is MNHEY and CDR2 is SVGAGI in the germline V gene. There are 13 residues in the CDR3. The CDR3 is CASSYGHQETQYF. The CDR3 DNA reads TGTGCCAGCAGTTACGGGCACCAAGAGACCCAGTACTTC.